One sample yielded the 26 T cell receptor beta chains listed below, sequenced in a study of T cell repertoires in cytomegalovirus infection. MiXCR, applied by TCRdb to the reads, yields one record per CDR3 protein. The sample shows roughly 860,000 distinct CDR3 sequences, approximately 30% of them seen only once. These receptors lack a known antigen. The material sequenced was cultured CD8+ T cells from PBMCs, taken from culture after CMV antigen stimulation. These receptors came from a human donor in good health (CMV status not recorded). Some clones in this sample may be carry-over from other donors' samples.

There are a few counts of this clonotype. CDR3 coding DNA: TGTGCCAGCAGCCCTTCAGGGGAGCGGGCTTTCTTT. It codes for CASSPSGERAFF. V and J are TRBV7-9 and TRBJ1-1; D is perhaps TRBD1 (6 bases). V was trimmed by 5 bases and J by 11 bases, leaving 15 bases between them. This CDR3 has 12 amino acids. CDR1 SEHNR and CDR2 FQNEAQ come from the germline V gene (reference sequence).

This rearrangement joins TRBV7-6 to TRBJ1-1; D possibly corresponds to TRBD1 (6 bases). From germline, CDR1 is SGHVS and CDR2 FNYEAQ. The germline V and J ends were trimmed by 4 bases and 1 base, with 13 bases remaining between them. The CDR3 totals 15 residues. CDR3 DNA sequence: TGTGCCAGCAGCTCCCTGCGGGGACAGAACACTGAAGCTTTCTTT. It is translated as CASSSLRGQNTEAFF.

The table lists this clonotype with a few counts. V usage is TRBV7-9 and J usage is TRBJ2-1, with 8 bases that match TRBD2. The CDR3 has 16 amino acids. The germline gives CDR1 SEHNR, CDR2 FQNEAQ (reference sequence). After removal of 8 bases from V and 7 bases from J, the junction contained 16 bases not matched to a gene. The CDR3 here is CASAPPGGGGVNEQFF. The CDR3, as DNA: TGTGCCAGCGCCCCCCCCGGGGGGGGGGGCGTGAATGAGCAGTTCTTC.

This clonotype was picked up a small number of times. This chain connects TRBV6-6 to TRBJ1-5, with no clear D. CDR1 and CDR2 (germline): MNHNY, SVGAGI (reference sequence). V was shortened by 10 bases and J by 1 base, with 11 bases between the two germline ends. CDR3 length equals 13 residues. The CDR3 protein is CAIHGRSNQPQHF. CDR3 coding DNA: TGTGCCATCCATGGGCGGAGCAATCAGCCCCAGCATTTT.

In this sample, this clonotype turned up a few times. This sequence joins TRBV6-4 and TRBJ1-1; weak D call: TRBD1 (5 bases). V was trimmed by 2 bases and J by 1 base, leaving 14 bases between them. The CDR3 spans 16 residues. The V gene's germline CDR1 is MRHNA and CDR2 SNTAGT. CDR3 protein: CASSDRPLGGNTEAFF. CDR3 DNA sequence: TGTGCCAGCAGTGACCGACCGCTGGGGGGGAACACTGAAGCTTTCTTT.

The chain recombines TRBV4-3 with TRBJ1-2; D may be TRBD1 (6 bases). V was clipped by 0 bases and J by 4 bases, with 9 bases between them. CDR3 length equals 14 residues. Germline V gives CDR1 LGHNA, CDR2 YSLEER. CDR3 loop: CASSQDPGAYGYTF. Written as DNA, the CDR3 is TGCGCCAGCAGCCAAGATCCGGGGGCCTATGGCTACACCTTC.

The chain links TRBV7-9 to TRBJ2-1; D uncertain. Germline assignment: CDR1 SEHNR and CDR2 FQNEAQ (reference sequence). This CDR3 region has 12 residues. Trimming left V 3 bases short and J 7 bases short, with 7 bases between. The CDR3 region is CASSFDRNEQFF. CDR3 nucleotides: TGTGCCAGCAGCTTCGACCGGAATGAGCAGTTCTTC.

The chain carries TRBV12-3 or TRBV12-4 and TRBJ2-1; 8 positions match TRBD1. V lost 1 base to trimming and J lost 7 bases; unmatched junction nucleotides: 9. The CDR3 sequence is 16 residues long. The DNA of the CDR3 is TGTGCCAGCAGTTTAGTAGTGGCAGGGGGCTTGAATGAGCAGTTCTTC. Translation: CASSLVVAGGLNEQFF.

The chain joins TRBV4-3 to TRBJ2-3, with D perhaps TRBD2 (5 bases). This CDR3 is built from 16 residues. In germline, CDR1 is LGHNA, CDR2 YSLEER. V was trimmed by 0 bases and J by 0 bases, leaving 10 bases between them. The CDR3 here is CASSQERTSSTDTQYF. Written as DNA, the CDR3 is TGCGCCAGCAGCCAAGAAAGAACTAGTAGCACAGATACGCAGTATTTT.

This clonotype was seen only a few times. CDR3 residues: CASSPESDYNYGYTF. The CDR3, as DNA: TGTGCCAGTAGCCCTGAGTCGGATTATAACTATGGCTACACCTTC. This chain joins TRBV19 and TRBJ1-2; unclear D gene. Trimming took 6 bases from V and 1 from J, leaving 15 bases between them. CDR1 LNHDA and CDR2 SQIVND come from the germline V gene (reference sequence). This CDR3 spans 15 amino acids.

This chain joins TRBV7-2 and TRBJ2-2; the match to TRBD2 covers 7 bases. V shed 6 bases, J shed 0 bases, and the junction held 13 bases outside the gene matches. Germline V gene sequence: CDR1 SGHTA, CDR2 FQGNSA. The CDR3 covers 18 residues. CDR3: CASSPRLAETPNTGELFF. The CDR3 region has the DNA TGTGCCAGCAGTCCCCGTCTAGCGGAGACTCCGAACACCGGGGAGCTGTTTTTT.

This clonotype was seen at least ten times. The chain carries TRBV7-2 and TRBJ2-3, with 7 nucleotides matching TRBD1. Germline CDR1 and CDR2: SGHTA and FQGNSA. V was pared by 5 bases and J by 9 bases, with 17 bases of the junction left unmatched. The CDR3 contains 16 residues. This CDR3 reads CASSPRDSVVLGTQYF. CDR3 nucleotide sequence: TGTGCCAGCAGCCCACGGGACAGCGTCGTACTGGGGACGCAGTATTTT. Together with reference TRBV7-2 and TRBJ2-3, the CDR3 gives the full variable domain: GAGVSQSPSNKVTEKGKDVELRCDPISGHTALYWYRQSLGQGLEFLIYFQGNSAPDKSGLPSDRFSAERTGGSVSTLTIQRTQQEDSAVYLCASSPRDSVVLGTQYFGPGTRLTVL.

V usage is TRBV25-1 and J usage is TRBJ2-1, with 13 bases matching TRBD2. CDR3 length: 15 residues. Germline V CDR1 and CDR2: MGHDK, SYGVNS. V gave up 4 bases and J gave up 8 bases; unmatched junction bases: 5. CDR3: CASSGGLAGSDEQFF. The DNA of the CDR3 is TGTGCCAGCAGTGGGGGACTAGCGGGGAGCGATGAGCAGTTCTTC.

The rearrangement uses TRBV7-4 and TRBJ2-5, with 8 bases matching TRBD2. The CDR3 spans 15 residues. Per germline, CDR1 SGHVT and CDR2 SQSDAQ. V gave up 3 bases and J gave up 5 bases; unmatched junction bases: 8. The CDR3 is CASSFSGRVRETQYF. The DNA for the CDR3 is TGTGCCAGCAGCTTTTCCGGGAGGGTGAGGGAGACCCAGTACTTC.

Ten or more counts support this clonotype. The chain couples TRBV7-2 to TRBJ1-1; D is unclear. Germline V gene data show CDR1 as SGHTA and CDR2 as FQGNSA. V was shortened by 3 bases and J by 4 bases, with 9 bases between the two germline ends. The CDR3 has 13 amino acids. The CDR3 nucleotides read TGTGCCAGCAGCTTCGAGGTCAGCACTGAAGCTTTCTTT. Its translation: CASSFEVSTEAFF. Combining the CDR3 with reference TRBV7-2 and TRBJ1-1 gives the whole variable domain GAGVSQSPSNKVTEKGKDVELRCDPISGHTALYWYRQSLGQGLEFLIYFQGNSAPDKSGLPSDRFSAERTGGSVSTLTIQRTQQEDSAVYLCASSFEVSTEAFFGQGTRLTVV.

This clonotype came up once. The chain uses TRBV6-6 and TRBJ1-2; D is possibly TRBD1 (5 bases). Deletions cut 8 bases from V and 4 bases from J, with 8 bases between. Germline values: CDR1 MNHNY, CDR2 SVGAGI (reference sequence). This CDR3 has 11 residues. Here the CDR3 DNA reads TGTGCCAGCTACGGGGCCTATGGCTACACCTTC. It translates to CASYGAYGYTF.

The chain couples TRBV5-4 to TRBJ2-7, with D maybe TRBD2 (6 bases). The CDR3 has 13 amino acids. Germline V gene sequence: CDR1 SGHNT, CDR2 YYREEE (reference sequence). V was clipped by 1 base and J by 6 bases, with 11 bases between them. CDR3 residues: CASSLTLASEQYF. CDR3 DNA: TGTGCCAGCAGCTTGACTCTAGCGAGCGAGCAGTACTTC.

CDR3 sequence reads: CASSPEERGAGEQFF. The CDR3 DNA follows: TGTGCCAGCAGCCCCGAGGAGCGGGGGGCCGGTGAGCAGTTCTTC. This chain uses TRBV7-2 with TRBJ2-1, with 9 bases matching TRBD2. The length of the CDR3 is 15 residues. Germline lookup yields CDR1 SGHTA and CDR2 FQGNSA. J was trimmed by 9 bases and V by 5 bases; bases with no gene match: 11.

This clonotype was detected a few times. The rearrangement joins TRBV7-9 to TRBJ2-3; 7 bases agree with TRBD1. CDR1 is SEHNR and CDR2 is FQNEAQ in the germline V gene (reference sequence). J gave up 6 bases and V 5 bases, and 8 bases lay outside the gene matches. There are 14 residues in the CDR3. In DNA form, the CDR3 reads TGTGCCAGCAGCCCGGGACAGCCCGTTGATACGCAGTATTTT. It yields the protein CASSPGQPVDTQYF.

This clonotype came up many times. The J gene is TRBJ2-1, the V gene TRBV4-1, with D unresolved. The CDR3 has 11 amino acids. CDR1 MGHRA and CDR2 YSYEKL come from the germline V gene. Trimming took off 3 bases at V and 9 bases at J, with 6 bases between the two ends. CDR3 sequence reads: CASSHYFEQFF. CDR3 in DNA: TGCGCCAGCAGCCACTACTTTGAGCAGTTCTTC.

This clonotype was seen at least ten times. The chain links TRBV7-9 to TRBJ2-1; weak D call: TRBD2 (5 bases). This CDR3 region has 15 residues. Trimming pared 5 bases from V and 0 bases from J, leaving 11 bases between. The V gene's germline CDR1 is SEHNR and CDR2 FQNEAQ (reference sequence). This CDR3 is CASSISGASYNEQFF. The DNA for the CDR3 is TGTGCCAGCAGCATCAGCGGTGCCTCCTACAATGAGCAGTTCTTC.

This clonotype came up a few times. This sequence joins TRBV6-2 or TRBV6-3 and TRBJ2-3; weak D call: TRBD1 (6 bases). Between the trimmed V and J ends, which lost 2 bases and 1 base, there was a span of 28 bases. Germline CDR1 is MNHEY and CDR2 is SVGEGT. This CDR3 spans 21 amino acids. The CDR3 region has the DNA TGTGCCAGCAGTTACACCGCCCTGGACAGCTCAGCCTGGGCTGGCACAGATACGCAGTATTTT. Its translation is CASSYTALDSSAWAGTDTQYF.

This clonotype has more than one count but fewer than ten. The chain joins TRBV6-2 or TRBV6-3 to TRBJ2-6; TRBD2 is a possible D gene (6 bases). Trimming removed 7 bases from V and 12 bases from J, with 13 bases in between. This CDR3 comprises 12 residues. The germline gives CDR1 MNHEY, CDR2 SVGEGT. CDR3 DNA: TGTGCCAGCATCTCCCCCGGGGGCGTCCTGACTTTC. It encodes CASISPGGVLTF.

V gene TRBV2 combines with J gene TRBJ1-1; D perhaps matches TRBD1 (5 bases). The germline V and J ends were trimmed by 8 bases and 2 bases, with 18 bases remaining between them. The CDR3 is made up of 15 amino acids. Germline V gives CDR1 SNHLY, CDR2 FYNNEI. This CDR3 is CASVRLDTVNTEAFF. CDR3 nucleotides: TGTGCCAGCGTGAGGCTGGACACTGTAAACACTGAAGCTTTCTTT.

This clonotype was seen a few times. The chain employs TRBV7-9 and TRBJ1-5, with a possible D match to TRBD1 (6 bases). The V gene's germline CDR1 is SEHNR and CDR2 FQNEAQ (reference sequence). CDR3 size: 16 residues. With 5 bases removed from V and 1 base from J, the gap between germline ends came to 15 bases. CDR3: CASSPAGGGSNQPQHF. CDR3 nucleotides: TGTGCCAGCAGCCCAGCGGGAGGGGGAAGCAATCAGCCCCAGCATTTT.

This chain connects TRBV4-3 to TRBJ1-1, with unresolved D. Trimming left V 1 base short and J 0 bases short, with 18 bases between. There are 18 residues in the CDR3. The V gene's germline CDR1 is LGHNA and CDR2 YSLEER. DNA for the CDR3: TGCGCCAGCAGCCAAGTTTTCGGGCTCGGCGTCATGAACACTGAAGCTTTCTTT. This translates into CASSQVFGLGVMNTEAFF.